The present entry profiles one T cell receptor beta chain with its context. Here immunoSEQ multiplex PCR was the method, and the copy in TCRdb shows in-frame clones only, minus some. The table lists 250,000 or so clones, around nine tenths of them singletons. The J segment lost 2 bases and the V segment lost 5 bases, leaving 8 bases of the junction unmatched. This CDR3 contains 15 residues. The germline V gene encodes CDR1 SEHNR and CDR2 FQNEAQ (reference sequence). The data are from a study of blood T cell repertoires in COVID-19. This sequence was found in a man aged 35-49 years with active or convalescent COVID-19. The chain joins TRBV7-9 to TRBJ2-7, with 8 bases matching TRBD1. Sequencing used peripheral blood. The CDR3 reads CASSMGQAITYEQYF. CDR3 sequence (DNA): TGTGCCAGCAGCATGGGACAGGCCATAACCTACGAGCAGTACTTC.